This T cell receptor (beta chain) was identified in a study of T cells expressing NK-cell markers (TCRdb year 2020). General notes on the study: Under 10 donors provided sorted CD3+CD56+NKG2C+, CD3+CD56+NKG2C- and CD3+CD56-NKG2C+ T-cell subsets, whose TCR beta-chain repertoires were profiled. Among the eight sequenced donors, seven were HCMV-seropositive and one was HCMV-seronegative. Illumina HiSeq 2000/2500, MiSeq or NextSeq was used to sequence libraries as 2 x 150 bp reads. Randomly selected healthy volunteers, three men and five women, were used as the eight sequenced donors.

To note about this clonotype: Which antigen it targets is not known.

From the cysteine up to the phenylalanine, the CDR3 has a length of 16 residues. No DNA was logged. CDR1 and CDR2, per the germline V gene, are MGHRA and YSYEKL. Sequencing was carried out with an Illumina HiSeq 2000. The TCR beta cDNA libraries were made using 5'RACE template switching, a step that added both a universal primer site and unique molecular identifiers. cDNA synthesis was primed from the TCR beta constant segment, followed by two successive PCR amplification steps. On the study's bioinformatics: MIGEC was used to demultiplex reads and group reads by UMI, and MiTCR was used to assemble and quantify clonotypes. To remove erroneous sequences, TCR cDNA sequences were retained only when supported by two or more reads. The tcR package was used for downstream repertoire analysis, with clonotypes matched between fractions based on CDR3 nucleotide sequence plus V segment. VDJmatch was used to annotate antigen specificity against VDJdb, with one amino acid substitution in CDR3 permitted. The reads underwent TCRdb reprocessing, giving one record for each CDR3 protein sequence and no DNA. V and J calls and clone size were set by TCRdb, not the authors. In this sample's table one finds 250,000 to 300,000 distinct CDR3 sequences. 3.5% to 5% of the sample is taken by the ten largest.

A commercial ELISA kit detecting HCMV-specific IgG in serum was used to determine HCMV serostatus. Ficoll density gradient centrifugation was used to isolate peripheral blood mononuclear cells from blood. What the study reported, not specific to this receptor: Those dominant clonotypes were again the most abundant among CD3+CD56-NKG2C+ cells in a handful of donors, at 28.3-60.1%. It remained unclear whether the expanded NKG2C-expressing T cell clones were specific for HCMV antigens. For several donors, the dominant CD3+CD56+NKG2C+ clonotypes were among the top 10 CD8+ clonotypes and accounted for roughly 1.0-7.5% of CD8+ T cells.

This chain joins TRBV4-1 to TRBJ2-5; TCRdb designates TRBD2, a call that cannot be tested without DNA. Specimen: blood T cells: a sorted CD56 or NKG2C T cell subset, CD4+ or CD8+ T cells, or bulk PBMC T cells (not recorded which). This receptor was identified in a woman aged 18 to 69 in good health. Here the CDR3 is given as CASSLRVLAGDETQYF.